The 23 T cell receptor beta chains below all came from one sample that was sequenced in a study of cytomegalovirus exposure and HLA in healthy donors. The PCR ran on 60 Vbeta and 13 Jbeta primers. Some clones are missing from TCRdb's copy, which holds only in-frame ones; the method was immunoSEQ multiplex PCR. The data show more than 130,000 clones, 77% seen once. Sequenced input: PBMCs. All receptors come from a woman aged 45-59 years in good health and CMV-seronegative.

This sequence joins TRBV5-1 and TRBJ2-5, with D perhaps matching TRBD2 (6 bases). The CDR3 consists of 16 residues. From germline, CDR1 is SGHRS and CDR2 YFSETQ. The V end lost 0 bases, the J end lost 3 bases, and 15 bases lay between the germline ends. The CDR3 sequence is CASSLGSIRGEETQYF. Here the CDR3 DNA reads TGCGCCAGCAGCTTGGGATCCATCCGCGGGGAAGAGACCCAGTACTTC.

The chain links TRBV10-3 to TRBJ1-6; D gene unclear. The CDR3 spans 16 residues. V was pared by 0 bases and J by 5 bases, with 11 bases between. The germline V gene encodes CDR1 ENHRY and CDR2 SYGVKD. CDR3 sequence reads: CAISESGRRNNSPLHF. The DNA of the CDR3 is TGTGCCATCAGTGAGTCAGGGAGACGGAATAATTCACCCCTCCACTTT.

The chain has TRBV27 and TRBJ1-2, with 7 bases identical to TRBD1. The germline V gene has CDR1 MNHEY and CDR2 SMNVEV (reference sequence). CDR3 size: 12 residues. V was pared by 5 bases and J by 7 bases, with 4 bases of the junction left unmatched. The CDR3 DNA reads as TGTGCCAGCAGTCGACAGGGCGGTGGCTACACCTTC. This codes for CASSRQGGGYTF.

The chain recombines TRBV4-3 with TRBJ1-4; 8 positions agree with TRBD1. V was pared by 2 bases and J by 8 bases, with 7 bases of the junction left unmatched. CDR3 length: 15 amino acids. Germline CDR1 is LGHNA and CDR2 is YSLEER. The CDR3 spells CASSQQTGEGEKLFF. The DNA for the CDR3 is TGCGCCAGCAGCCAACAGACAGGGGAGGGAGAAAAACTGTTTTTT.

V is TRBV4-1 and J is TRBJ1-2; D is possibly TRBD1 (6 bases). This CDR3 is 16 amino acids long. Looked up from germline, CDR1 is MGHRA and CDR2 is YSYEKL. Trimming stripped 0 bases from V and 6 bases from J, with 17 bases between. The chain's CDR3 is CASSQDPLPGAHGYTF. Written as DNA, the CDR3 is TGCGCCAGCAGCCAAGACCCACTCCCAGGGGCTCATGGCTACACCTTC.

In regard to this clone: This specimen includes other DNA sequences encoding the same CDR3. The rearrangement joins TRBV19 to TRBJ1-1; no reliable D call. From germline, CDR1 is LNHDA and CDR2 SQIVND (reference sequence). The CDR3 loop spans 13 amino acids. V gave up 6 bases and J gave up 4 bases, with 12 bases separating them. CDR3 amino acids: CASSSKGGTEAFF. CDR3 sequence (DNA): TGTGCCAGTAGCTCGAAAGGAGGCACTGAAGCTTTCTTT.

The chain carries TRBV29-1 and TRBJ2-3, with D maybe TRBD1 (5 bases). The CDR3 is 14 residues long. Trimming removed 3 bases at V and 2 bases at J, with 12 bases between. The germline V gene encodes CDR1 SQVTM and CDR2 ANQGSEA. The CDR3 sequence is CSVDGRVATDTQYF. DNA for the CDR3: TGCAGCGTTGACGGCAGGGTTGCCACAGATACGCAGTATTTT.

The rearrangement links TRBV19 to TRBJ2-5; 7 positions match TRBD1. The CDR3 is 14 amino acids. Germline V gives CDR1 LNHDA, CDR2 SQIVND (reference sequence). Losses at the gene ends were 4 bases for V and 0 bases for J; bases not matched to a gene: 2. The DNA of the CDR3 is TGTGCCAGTAGTAAGGGACAGAACCAAGAGACCCAGTACTTC. Its protein is CASSKGQNQETQYF. The variable domain in full, completed from reference TRBV19 and TRBJ2-5, reads DGGITQSPKYLFRKEGQNVTLSCEQNLNHDAMYWYRQDPGQGLRLIYYSQIVNDFQKGDIAEGYSVSREKKESFPLTVTSAQKNPTAFYLCASSKGQNQETQYFGPGTRLLVL.

V and J are TRBV6-1 and TRBJ2-5, with 7 positions matching TRBD1. Germline CDR1 and CDR2: MNHNS and SASEGT. Unmatched junction bases numbered 12, after V lost 4 bases and J lost 4 bases. This CDR3 spans 16 amino acids. The CDR3: CASSANIRQGAETQYF. The CDR3 DNA reads TGTGCCAGCAGTGCCAACATCAGACAGGGTGCAGAGACCCAGTACTTC.

The CDR3 DNA reads as TGTGCCAGCAGCTTATTTGCGACAGCCGAAAACAATGAGCAGTTCTTC. Its protein product is CASSLFATAENNEQFF. This chain uses TRBV7-8 with TRBJ2-1; D perhaps matches TRBD1 (5 bases). This CDR3 has 16 amino acids. V lost 2 bases and J 5 bases, leaving 16 bases between the germline ends. Germline V gene lookup returns CDR1 SGHVS and CDR2 FQNEAQ. The full variable domain, in which reference TRBV7-8 and TRBJ2-1 provide the parts outside the CDR3, is GAGVSQSPRYKVAKRGQDVALRCDPISGHVSLFWYQQALGQGPEFLTYFQNEAQLDKSGLPSDRFFAERPEGSVSTLKIQRTQQEDSAVYLCASSLFATAENNEQFFGPGTRLTVL.

This chain connects TRBV7-9 to TRBJ1-2; D perhaps matches TRBD1 (5 bases). Germline V lookup: CDR1 SEHNR, CDR2 FQNEAQ (reference sequence). V shed 5 bases and J shed 0 bases, with 16 bases lying between them. The CDR3 consists of 16 residues. For the CDR3, the DNA is TGTGCCAGCAGCGGGGGAGGGACTCGAGCTAACTATGGCTACACCTTC. Translating gives CASSGGGTRANYGYTF.

This clone was observed a few times. The chain has TRBV27 and TRBJ1-5; D gene unclear. Germline CDR1 MNHEY, CDR2 SMNVEV (reference sequence). The CDR3 runs to 15 residues. The germline V and J ends were trimmed by 0 bases and 0 bases, with 6 bases remaining between them. As DNA, the CDR3 is TGTGCCAGCAGTTTATCGAGTTATAGCAATCAGCCCCAGCATTTT. Translation: CASSLSSYSNQPQHF.

This rearrangement joins TRBV27 to TRBJ1-5; 7 bases match TRBD1. Looked up from germline, CDR1 is MNHEY and CDR2 is SMNVEV (reference sequence). The CDR3 runs to 14 residues. V was pared by 7 bases and J by 7 bases, with 10 bases of the junction left unmatched. CDR3: CASTPTGENQPQHF. The CDR3 DNA reads TGTGCCAGCACCCCAACAGGGGAGAACCAGCCCCAGCATTTT.

The rearrangement uses TRBV5-6 and TRBJ1-4; 10 bases fit TRBD1. This CDR3 is built from 14 residues. The J segment lost 5 bases and the V segment lost 5 bases, leaving 3 bases of the junction unmatched. CDR1 is SGHDT and CDR2 is YYEEEE in the germline V gene. The CDR3: CASRGQGINEKLFF. Here the CDR3 DNA reads TGTGCCAGCAGGGGACAGGGGATAAATGAAAAACTGTTTTTT. Full variable domain (outside the CDR3, taken from reference TRBV5-6 and TRBJ1-4): DAGVTQSPTHLIKTRGQQVTLRCSPKSGHDTVSWYQQALGQGPQFIFQYYEEEERQRGNFPDRFSGHQFPNYSSELNVNALLLGDSALYLCASRGQGINEKLFFGSGTQLSVL.

The gene calls are TRBV27 and TRBJ2-2; 8 nucleotides match TRBD1. The germline gives CDR1 MNHEY, CDR2 SMNVEV (reference sequence). This CDR3 region has 16 residues. V gave up 8 bases and J gave up 1 base; unmatched junction bases: 9. CDR3 sequence: CASSYLRGLNTGELFF. The CDR3 DNA is TGTGCCAGCTCTTACCTCAGGGGGCTGAACACCGGGGAGCTGTTTTTT.

V and J are TRBV28 and TRBJ2-2; TRBD1 is a possible D gene (5 bases). The CDR3 has 12 residues. V dropped 6 bases and J dropped 7 bases, with 9 bases sitting between them. Germline V lookup: CDR1 MDHEN, CDR2 SYDVKM. CDR3 coding DNA: TGTGCCAGCAGGGGGCCTGGCGGGGAGCTGTTTTTT. Its protein is CASRGPGGELFF.

This chain joins TRBV5-1 and TRBJ1-2, with D possibly being TRBD1 (6 bases). Trimming pared 4 bases from V and 6 bases from J, leaving 16 bases between. The length of the CDR3 is 14 residues. Germline CDR1 SGHRS, CDR2 YFSETQ. The CDR3 reads CASSPQAGGHGYTF. CDR3 nucleotides: TGCGCCAGCAGCCCACAGGCGGGGGGGCATGGCTACACCTTC.

The V call is TRBV6-6, the J call TRBJ1-4; D perhaps matches TRBD1 (6 bases). V was cut by 2 bases and J by 4 bases, with 8 bases left in between. Per germline, CDR1 MNHNY and CDR2 SVGAGI (reference sequence). The CDR3 spans 14 residues. The CDR3 is CASSYQGINEKLFF. The CDR3 DNA follows: TGTGCCAGCAGTTACCAGGGGATTAATGAAAAACTGTTTTTT.

This clone was picked up one time. V gene TRBV28 combines with J gene TRBJ2-7, with 9 nucleotides matching TRBD1. Trimming at V came to 6 bases and at J to 1 base, leaving 4 bases not matched to a gene. This CDR3 region has 14 residues. Germline lookup yields CDR1 MDHEN and CDR2 SYDVKM. The CDR3 sequence: CASSTGTGSYEQYF. DNA of the CDR3: TGTGCCAGCAGCACCGGGACAGGGTCCTACGAGCAGTACTTC.

The chain recombines TRBV2 with TRBJ2-5; 7 bases match TRBD1. The length of the CDR3 is 14 residues. J gave up 5 bases and V 5 bases, and 8 bases lay outside the gene matches. Germline V gene sequence: CDR1 SNHLY, CDR2 FYNNEI. As DNA, the CDR3 is TGTGCCAGCAGTCTGGACAGGTTAGGGGAGACCCAGTACTTC. Amino acids: CASSLDRLGETQYF.

The chain has TRBV5-4 and TRBJ2-5, with 9 bases fitting TRBD1. Trimming at V came to 2 bases and at J to 5 bases, leaving 10 bases not matched to a gene. Germline CDR1 SGHNT, CDR2 YYREEE (reference sequence). This CDR3 is 16 amino acids long. The CDR3 protein is CASSLYRTGAGETQYF. CDR3 nucleotide sequence: TGTGCCAGCAGCTTATACAGGACAGGGGCCGGGGAGACCCAGTACTTC. The full variable domain, with the rest looked up from reference TRBV5-4 and TRBJ2-5, is ETGVTQSPTHLIKTRGQQVTLRCSSQSGHNTVSWYQQALGQGPQFIFQYYREEENGRGNFPPRFSGLQFPNYSSELNVNALELDDSALYLCASSLYRTGAGETQYFGPGTRLLVL.

The chain has TRBV27 and TRBJ2-7; tentatively, D is TRBD2 (6 bases). V was shortened by 2 bases and J by 3 bases, with 17 bases between the two germline ends. CDR1 is MNHEY and CDR2 is SMNVEV in the germline V gene (reference sequence). The CDR3 covers 16 residues. The CDR3: CASSLLGGTGFYEQYF. For the CDR3, the DNA is TGTGCCAGCAGTTTACTTGGTGGGACTGGATTCTACGAGCAGTACTTC.

The chain links TRBV6-5 to TRBJ2-5; D is possibly TRBD1 (6 bases). Germline-derived CDR1 and CDR2 are MNHEY and SVGAGI. The V end was cut by 2 bases, the J end by 3 bases, with 13 bases between. The CDR3 loop spans 15 amino acids. CDR3 nucleotide sequence: TGTGCCAGCAGTTACGGGGGACATCGGGAAGAGACCCAGTACTTC. It yields the protein CASSYGGHREETQYF.